The clone carrying this T cell receptor beta chain was detected many times. Its antigen is not identified. The data are from a study of blood T cells in healthy people across ages. Findings of the study overall: Relative to aged donors, long-lived donors carried more naive CD4+ cells and displayed higher diversity. Using unsorted PBMCs precluded a conclusive naive versus antigen-experienced comparison.

Per germline, CDR1 SGHAT and CDR2 FQNNGV. CDR3 length: 14 amino acids. V was pared by 1 base and J by 3 bases, with 9 bases between. A second roughly 6 to 12 cycle PCR used barcoded and J-beta primers. Each CDR3 protein is one row after TCRdb ran MiXCR on the 5' RACE reads. The profile covers some 1.5 million distinct CDR3 sequences, with about 30% appearing a single time and about 7.7% taken by the ten largest. V gene TRBV11-2 combines with J gene TRBJ2-5; D unresolved. Source material: blood. This clonotype originated in a woman in her twenties or thirties in good health. The DNA of the CDR3 is TGTGCCAGCAGCTTAGTGGTGGTAAAAGAGACCCAGTACTTC. This sequence encodes CASSLVVVKETQYF.